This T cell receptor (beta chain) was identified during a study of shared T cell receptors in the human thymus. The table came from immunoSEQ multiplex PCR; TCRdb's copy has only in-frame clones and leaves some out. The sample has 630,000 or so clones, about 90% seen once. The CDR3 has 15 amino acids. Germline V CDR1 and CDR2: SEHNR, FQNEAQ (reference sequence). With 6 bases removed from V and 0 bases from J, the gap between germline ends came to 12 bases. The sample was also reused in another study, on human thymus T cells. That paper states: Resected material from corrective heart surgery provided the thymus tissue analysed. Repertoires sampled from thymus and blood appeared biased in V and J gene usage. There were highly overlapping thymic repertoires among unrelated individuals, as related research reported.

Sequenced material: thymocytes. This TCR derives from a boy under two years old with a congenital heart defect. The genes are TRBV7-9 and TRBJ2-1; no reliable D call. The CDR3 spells CASSLTPSSYNEQFF. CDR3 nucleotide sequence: TGTGCCAGCAGTCTAACTCCGAGCTCCTACAATGAGCAGTTCTTC.